This is a list of T cell receptor beta chains from one sample in a study of OX40 agonist ivuxolimab in advanced cancers. The repertoire was sequenced with immunoSEQ multiplex PCR; TCRdb's copy has only in-frame clones and lacks some. The repertoire includes about 69,000 clones, roughly nine tenths of them detected once, and less than 15% sits in the top ten. The source was CD4+ or CD8+ T cells sorted from blood, collected in a trial of the OX40 agonist ivuxolimab. The receptors stem from an adult with an advanced solid tumor such as melanoma, head and neck, liver or kidney cancer. CDR3s include the opening cysteine and the closing phenylalanine or tryptophan. The order of the fields is V gene, J gene, clone size, CDR3 length, D gene, CDR3 DNA, CDR3 protein. The D gene is left open where the match is weak. Clone size, where shown, is once, few, many, or a class for clones that have expanded.

v_gene: TRBV27; j_gene: TRBJ1-5; abundance: NA; len: 15; d_gene: NA; CDR3nt: TGTGCCAGCAGTTTAAGGGGAATGAGCAATCAGCCCCAGCATTTT; CDR3aa: CASSLRGMSNQPQHF
v_gene: TRBV27; j_gene: TRBJ1-2; abundance: NA; len: 15; d_gene: TRBD1; CDR3nt: TGTGCCAGCAGTATGGACAGGGGATCTAGTTATGGCTACACCTTC; CDR3aa: CASSMDRGSSYGYTF
v_gene: TRBV6-5; j_gene: TRBJ2-3; abundance: NA; len: 15; d_gene: NA; CDR3nt: TGTGCCAGCAGTTACTCGCGTACTAGCACAGATACGCAGTATTTT; CDR3aa: CASSYSRTSTDTQYF
v_gene: TRBV27; j_gene: TRBJ1-4; abundance: NA; len: 16; d_gene: TRBD1; CDR3nt: TGTGCCAGCAGTCCCGGACCGGGACAGGGCAATGAAAAACTGTTTTTT; CDR3aa: CASSPGPGQGNEKLFF
v_gene: TRBV6-1; j_gene: TRBJ2-2; abundance: NA; len: 16; d_gene: NA; CDR3nt: TGTGCCAGCAGTGAAGTCGGATTTGCGAACACCGGGGAGCTGTTTTTT; CDR3aa: CASSEVGFANTGELFF
v_gene: TRBV7-6; j_gene: TRBJ2-7; abundance: NA; len: 14; d_gene: TRBD1; CDR3nt: TGTGCCAGCAGCGAGGGACAGGGCATTTACGAGCAGTACTTC; CDR3aa: CASSEGQGIYEQYF
v_gene: TRBV11-1; j_gene: TRBJ2-3; abundance: NA; len: 15; d_gene: NA; CDR3nt: TGTGCCAGCAGCTTATCGGCAACTAGCACAGATACGCAGTATTTT; CDR3aa: CASSLSATSTDTQYF
v_gene: TRBV28; j_gene: TRBJ2-1; abundance: NA; len: 12; d_gene: NA; CDR3nt: TGTGCCAGCAGTCTACAGGGCAATGAGCAGTTCTTC; CDR3aa: CASSLQGNEQFF
v_gene: TRBV27; j_gene: TRBJ1-2; abundance: once; len: 17; d_gene: NA; CDR3nt: TGTGCCAGCACCATCGTAGTCCGGGACACTCTTGGCTATGGCTACACCTTC; CDR3aa: CASTIVVRDTLGYGYTF
v_gene: TRBV6-1; j_gene: TRBJ2-7; abundance: NA; len: 18; d_gene: TRBD1; CDR3nt: TGTGCCAGCAGTGAAGCCCGAAGCCTGGACAGGGGGCGGTACGAGCAGTACTTC; CDR3aa: CASSEARSLDRGRYEQYF
v_gene: TRBV7-9; j_gene: TRBJ1-2; abundance: NA; len: 13; d_gene: NA; CDR3nt: TGTGCCAGCAGCTTAGTGGGTAACTATGGCTACACCTTC; CDR3aa: CASSLVGNYGYTF
v_gene: TRBV5-6; j_gene: TRBJ2-5; abundance: NA; len: 11; d_gene: NA; CDR3nt: TGTGCCAGCAGCTTGGATGAGACCCAGTACTTC; CDR3aa: CASSLDETQYF
v_gene: TRBV27; j_gene: TRBJ1-3; abundance: NA; len: 14; d_gene: NA; CDR3nt: TGTGCCAGCACCCCCGCAGGCTCTGGAAACACCATATATTTT; CDR3aa: CASTPAGSGNTIYF
v_gene: TRBV4-3; j_gene: TRBJ2-2; abundance: NA; len: 14; d_gene: TRBD1; CDR3nt: TGCGCCAGCGAATCGGACAGGGGGGTCGGGGAGCTGTTTTTT; CDR3aa: CASESDRGVGELFF
v_gene: TRBV6-1; j_gene: TRBJ1-1; abundance: NA; len: 14; d_gene: NA; CDR3nt: TGTGCCAGCAGTGAGTTTGGGGGATACGGTGAAGCTTTCTTT; CDR3aa: CASSEFGGYGEAFF
v_gene: TRBV6-1; j_gene: TRBJ1-5; abundance: NA; len: 14; d_gene: NA; CDR3nt: TGTGCCAGCACCGGAAGTTATAGCAATCAGCCCCAGCATTTT; CDR3aa: CASTGSYSNQPQHF
v_gene: TRBV29-1; j_gene: TRBJ2-2; abundance: NA; len: 14; d_gene: NA; CDR3nt: TGCAGCGTTGGTGGAGGGGTGAACACCGGGGAGCTGTTTTTT; CDR3aa: CSVGGGVNTGELFF
v_gene: TRBV6-6; j_gene: TRBJ1-6; abundance: NA; len: 13; d_gene: NA; CDR3nt: TGTGCCAGCAGTCCAGGGGAAGGATCACCCCTCCACTTT; CDR3aa: CASSPGEGSPLHF
v_gene: TRBV28; j_gene: TRBJ1-2; abundance: NA; len: 13; d_gene: NA; CDR3nt: TGTGCCAGCGGGCACCCCGGGGGCTATGGCTACACCTTC; CDR3aa: CASGHPGGYGYTF
v_gene: TRBV7-2; j_gene: TRBJ2-2; abundance: NA; len: 16; d_gene: NA; CDR3nt: TGTGCCAGCAGCTTAATTGGCGGGGCCATAACCGGGGAGCTGTTTTTT; CDR3aa: CASSLIGGAITGELFF
v_gene: TRBV4-3; j_gene: TRBJ2-7; abundance: NA; len: 13; d_gene: TRBD1; CDR3nt: TGCGCCAGCAGCCCCGACAGGGGGGACGAGCAGTACTTC; CDR3aa: CASSPDRGDEQYF
v_gene: TRBV6-1; j_gene: TRBJ2-1; abundance: NA; len: 16; d_gene: TRBD2; CDR3nt: TGTGCCAGCAGTGAAGAATTAGCGGGACCGAATAATGAGCAGTTCTTC; CDR3aa: CASSEELAGPNNEQFF
v_gene: TRBV4-2; j_gene: TRBJ2-7; abundance: NA; len: 15; d_gene: TRBD2; CDR3nt: TGTGCCAGCAGCCAGGAGCGGGAGGGCCGGGGGGTGCAGTACTTC; CDR3aa: CASSQEREGRGVQYF
v_gene: TRBV20-1; j_gene: TRBJ1-1; abundance: NA; len: 10; d_gene: TRBD1; CDR3nt: TGCAGTGCACAGGGGGGAAGGGCTTTCTTT; CDR3aa: CSAQGGRAFF
v_gene: TRBV14; j_gene: TRBJ2-7; abundance: NA; len: 14; d_gene: NA; CDR3nt: TGTGCCAGCAGCCCGGGGCTACAATCCTACGAGCAGTACTTC; CDR3aa: CASSPGLQSYEQYF
v_gene: TRBV10-1; j_gene: TRBJ1-5; abundance: NA; len: 18; d_gene: NA; CDR3nt: TGCGCCAGCAGTGAGTCAAGTACGTCGACAGATAGCAATCAGCCCCAGCATTTT; CDR3aa: CASSESSTSTDSNQPQHF
v_gene: TRBV28; j_gene: TRBJ2-1; abundance: NA; len: 16; d_gene: NA; CDR3nt: TGTGCCAGCAGTTGGAGCGACCTCCACCAATCCAATGAGCAGTTCTTC; CDR3aa: CASSWSDLHQSNEQFF
v_gene: TRBV15; j_gene: TRBJ2-1; abundance: NA; len: 15; d_gene: NA; CDR3nt: TGTGCCACCAGCAGAGTTAGTGAGGGCCCCCATGAGCAGTTCTTC; CDR3aa: CATSRVSEGPHEQFF
v_gene: TRBV2; j_gene: TRBJ1-3; abundance: NA; len: 15; d_gene: NA; CDR3nt: TGTGCCAGCAGGCAATTCTACAAAGACGGAAACACCATATATTTT; CDR3aa: CASRQFYKDGNTIYF
v_gene: TRBV11-2; j_gene: TRBJ2-7; abundance: medium-sized; len: 15; d_gene: NA; CDR3nt: TGTGCCAGCAGCTTAGACGGCGGCCAAACCTACGAGCAGTACTTC; CDR3aa: CASSLDGGQTYEQYF
v_gene: TRBV5-6; j_gene: TRBJ2-4; abundance: NA; len: 12; d_gene: NA; CDR3nt: TGTGCCAGCAGCCTGGGGACTGGCATTCAGTACTTC; CDR3aa: CASSLGTGIQYF
v_gene: TRBV7-9; j_gene: TRBJ1-2; abundance: once; len: 16; d_gene: NA; CDR3nt: TGTGCCAGCAGCTTAGACAGGGAAGCGGCCATCTATGGCTACACCTTC; CDR3aa: CASSLDREAAIYGYTF
v_gene: TRBV7-2; j_gene: TRBJ2-5; abundance: NA; len: 15; d_gene: TRBD1; CDR3nt: TGTGCCAGCAGCTTGGTCGCAGGGGGCGGAGAGACCCAGTACTTC; CDR3aa: CASSLVAGGGETQYF
v_gene: TRBV7-3; j_gene: TRBJ2-7; abundance: NA; len: 13; d_gene: NA; CDR3nt: TGTGCCAGCAGCCTCTTCCCTTCTTACGAGCAGTACTTC; CDR3aa: CASSLFPSYEQYF
v_gene: TRBV7-9; j_gene: TRBJ2-2; abundance: NA; len: 15; d_gene: TRBD2; CDR3nt: TGTGCCAGCAGCTTTAGGACTAGCGGGACCGGGGAGCTGTTTTTT; CDR3aa: CASSFRTSGTGELFF
v_gene: TRBV20-1; j_gene: TRBJ2-4; abundance: NA; len: 11; d_gene: NA; CDR3nt: TGCAGTGTCCCTACGGGGTACATTCAGTACTTC; CDR3aa: CSVPTGYIQYF
v_gene: TRBV27; j_gene: TRBJ1-2; abundance: NA; len: 13; d_gene: NA; CDR3nt: TGTGCCAGCAGTTTCGACATCGGAGGGGGCTACACCTTC; CDR3aa: CASSFDIGGGYTF
v_gene: TRBV5-6; j_gene: TRBJ2-1; abundance: NA; len: 16; d_gene: NA; CDR3nt: TGTGCCAGCAGCTTGGCGCCAGATTCCTCCTACAATGAGCAGTTCTTC; CDR3aa: CASSLAPDSSYNEQFF
v_gene: TRBV11-2; j_gene: TRBJ1-1; abundance: NA; len: 14; d_gene: NA; CDR3nt: TGTGCCAGCAGCTTAGATCCGGGGAGCTCTGAAGCTTTCTTT; CDR3aa: CASSLDPGSSEAFF
v_gene: TRBV15; j_gene: TRBJ2-1; abundance: NA; len: 16; d_gene: TRBD2; CDR3nt: TGTGCCACCAGCGGGAGGACTAGCGGGAGGGACAATGAGCAGTTCTTC; CDR3aa: CATSGRTSGRDNEQFF
v_gene: TRBV5-6; j_gene: TRBJ2-5; abundance: NA; len: 17; d_gene: TRBD2; CDR3nt: TGTGCCAGCATCCCGCAGGGTACTAGCGGGAGTTGGGAGACCCAGTACTTC; CDR3aa: CASIPQGTSGSWETQYF
v_gene: TRBV6-1; j_gene: TRBJ2-1; abundance: NA; len: 15; d_gene: TRBD2; CDR3nt: TGTGCCAGCAGCCGGACTAGCGGGAGTGTTAATGAGCAGTTCTTC; CDR3aa: CASSRTSGSVNEQFF
v_gene: TRBV2; j_gene: TRBJ2-2; abundance: once; len: 17; d_gene: TRBD2; CDR3nt: TGTGCCAGCAGTGAGGTCAGGGCTAGCGGGCTCACCGGGGAGCTGTTTTTT; CDR3aa: CASSEVRASGLTGELFF
v_gene: TRBV19; j_gene: TRBJ2-7; abundance: NA; len: 15; d_gene: NA; CDR3nt: TGTGCCAGTAGTATTGGCGGGGGCAACTCCTACGAGCAGTACTTC; CDR3aa: CASSIGGGNSYEQYF
v_gene: TRBV9; j_gene: TRBJ2-3; abundance: NA; len: 16; d_gene: TRBD2; CDR3nt: TGTGCCAGCAGCGTTTCTAGCGGGAGGGGCACAGATACGCAGTATTTT; CDR3aa: CASSVSSGRGTDTQYF
v_gene: TRBV4-1; j_gene: TRBJ1-5; abundance: once; len: 15; d_gene: NA; CDR3nt: TGCGCCAGCAGCCAAGTCTGGGACAGCAATCAGCCCCAGCATTTT; CDR3aa: CASSQVWDSNQPQHF
v_gene: TRBV7-9; j_gene: TRBJ1-1; abundance: NA; len: 13; d_gene: NA; CDR3nt: TGTGCCATCCCACTTCTTGGGGACACTGAAGCTTTCTTT; CDR3aa: CAIPLLGDTEAFF
v_gene: TRBV7-6; j_gene: TRBJ2-2; abundance: few; len: 12; d_gene: NA; CDR3nt: TGTGCCAGCAGCTTTTCGGGCGGGGAGCTGTTTTTT; CDR3aa: CASSFSGGELFF
v_gene: TRBV7-2; j_gene: TRBJ2-7; abundance: NA; len: 14; d_gene: NA; CDR3nt: TGTGCCAGCAGCCCGCGGGAAAAACCGAACGAGCAGTACTTC; CDR3aa: CASSPREKPNEQYF
v_gene: TRBV28; j_gene: TRBJ2-3; abundance: NA; len: 16; d_gene: NA; CDR3nt: TGTGCCAGCAGTTTTAGGGGGGAGGGTGGCACAGATACGCAGTATTTT; CDR3aa: CASSFRGEGGTDTQYF
v_gene: TRBV27; j_gene: TRBJ2-1; abundance: NA; len: 15; d_gene: NA; CDR3nt: TGTGCCAGCAGTTCAGAGGGTAAGACTTTCAATGAGCAGTTCTTC; CDR3aa: CASSSEGKTFNEQFF
v_gene: TRBV7-3; j_gene: TRBJ2-1; abundance: NA; len: 13; d_gene: NA; CDR3nt: TGTGCCAGCAGCTCGGACATCTACAATGAGCAGTTCTTC; CDR3aa: CASSSDIYNEQFF
v_gene: TRBV27; j_gene: TRBJ1-4; abundance: NA; len: 14; d_gene: NA; CDR3nt: TGTGCCAGCAGTTCCCGCCCCTCGAGTGAAAAACTGTTTTTT; CDR3aa: CASSSRPSSEKLFF
v_gene: TRBV5-4; j_gene: TRBJ2-7; abundance: NA; len: 11; d_gene: TRBD1; CDR3nt: TGTGCCAGCTCAGGGGGCTGGGAGCAGTACTTC; CDR3aa: CASSGGWEQYF
v_gene: TRBV28; j_gene: TRBJ2-1; abundance: NA; len: 15; d_gene: NA; CDR3nt: TGTGCCAGCAGTTTTGTGACAGGAGTAAACAATGAGCAGTTCTTC; CDR3aa: CASSFVTGVNNEQFF
v_gene: TRBV7-6; j_gene: TRBJ2-1; abundance: once; len: 18; d_gene: TRBD2; CDR3nt: TGTGCCAGCAGCTTAGGACCCTCGACTAGCGGGAGAGGGGATGAGCAGTTCTTC; CDR3aa: CASSLGPSTSGRGDEQFF
v_gene: TRBV18; j_gene: TRBJ1-1; abundance: once; len: 11; d_gene: NA; CDR3nt: TGTGCCAGCTCACCCGGGACGGGGACTTTCTTT; CDR3aa: CASSPGTGTFF